This TCR beta chain comes out of a study of a mutant IDH1 vaccine in newly diagnosed glioma. Study-level information: It was radiotherapy, temozolomide, or both that patients received previously, with most receiving both. Regarding the study as a whole: Alterations occurring in top peripheral T cell clonotypes seemed unrelated to pseudoprogression. Among all patients, vaccine-induced immune responses occurred in approximately 94%.

Time point of the sample: week 5, during vaccination. What each vaccine dose contained was 300 ug of mutant IDH1 20-mer peptide, accompanied by topical imiquimod. CDR3 size: 16 residues. Germline trimming cut 2 bases from V and 6 bases from J; bases unmatched to any gene: 7. Germline V gene data show CDR1 as WNHNN and CDR2 as SYGVQD (reference sequence). The protocol was immunoSEQ multiplex PCR, while the TCRdb copy is restricted to in-frame clones and leaves out a portion. The sample holds around 58,000 clones, approximately 81% seen once. As to this clone: The antigen is not known.

The J gene is TRBJ2-1, the V gene TRBV10-1, with 10 bases aligning to TRBD1. The source of this sequence is a man aged 25-45 years with glioma. The starting material was PBMCs, obtained from a glioma patient whose treatment included an IDH1 peptide vaccine. CDR3 nucleotides: TGCGCCAGCAGTGAGGTGTTGGACAGGGGGTCCAATGAGCAGTTCTTC. It specifies CASSEVLDRGSNEQFF.